The rows below give T cell receptor beta chains drawn from one sample of a study of cytomegalovirus exposure and HLA in healthy donors. Sequenced by immunoSEQ multiplex PCR; TCRdb stores in-frame clones only, minus some. The sample has 150,000 to 180,000 clones, over 75% seen once; the top ten hold roughly 5.5%. The sequencing input was PBMCs. The receptors were gathered from a woman aged 40 to 50 in good health and CMV-seropositive. Each CDR3 is given with its conserved first and last residue. A D gene is named only where the DNA matches it firmly. Only some rows state a clone size, as once, few, many or a class for expanded clones.

>TRBV11-2|-|TRBJ2-7|-
CASSLKQPGLEQYF
TGTGCCAGCAGCTTAAAACAGCCCGGACTTGAGCAGTACTTC
>TRBV15|-|TRBJ1-2|TRBD1
CATSGRTGINYGYTF
TGTGCCACCAGCGGTCGGACAGGGATTAACTATGGCTACACCTTC
>TRBV5-1|-|TRBJ2-5|TRBD1
CASSPGQAGETQYF
TGCGCCAGCAGCCCCGGACAGGCGGGAGAGACCCAGTACTTC
>TRBV4-1|-|TRBJ1-5|-
CASSQLALSGSNQPQHF
TGCGCCAGCAGCCAATTGGCCCTGTCGGGGAGCAATCAGCCCCAGCATTTT
>TRBV5-4|-|TRBJ1-4|TRBD1
CASSLGGTGNEKLFF
TGTGCCAGCAGCCTGGGAGGGACAGGAAATGAAAAACTGTTTTTT
>TRBV19|-|TRBJ2-7|TRBD1
CASSTDRGVYEQYF
TGTGCCAGTAGTACCGACAGGGGGGTTTACGAGCAGTACTTC
>TRBV5-1|-|TRBJ1-1|-
CASSLEDSHTEAFF
TGCGCCAGCAGCTTGGAGGACAGCCACACTGAAGCTTTCTTT
>TRBV10-3|-|TRBJ2-1|-
CAISETLSHEQFF
TGTGCCATCAGTGAGACCCTATCCCATGAGCAGTTCTTC
>TRBV19|-|TRBJ2-7|TRBD2
CASGASGTYEQYF
TGTGCCAGCGGGGCTAGCGGAACCTACGAGCAGTACTTC
>TRBV2|once|TRBJ2-1|TRBD2
CASLGTTQEVAGLNEQFF
TGTGCCAGTCTAGGGACAACCCAGGAGGTAGCGGGATTAAATGAGCAGTTCTTC
>TRBV18|once|TRBJ1-2|TRBD1
CASSPGQGALYGYTF
TGTGCCAGCTCACCGGGACAGGGGGCTCTTTATGGCTACACCTTC
>TRBV18|-|TRBJ2-7|TRBD2
CASSPRSGGTAYEQYF
TGTGCCAGCTCACCGCGTAGCGGGGGGACAGCCTACGAGCAGTACTTC
>TRBV11-2|-|TRBJ1-2|TRBD1
CASSRTDRGNYGYTF
TGTGCCAGCAGCCGAACTGACAGGGGTAACTATGGCTACACCTTC
>TRBV5-1|once|TRBJ2-1|TRBD2
CASSLEGGAGTSSHEQFF
TGCGCCAGCAGCTTGGAAGGGGGCGCCGGGACTAGCAGCCATGAGCAGTTCTTC
>TRBV13|-|TRBJ2-7|-
CASSLYGVSYEQYF
TGTGCCAGCAGCCTTTACGGGGTTTCCTACGAGCAGTACTTC
>TRBV5-4|-|TRBJ2-7|-
CASRPGGVSWSEQYF
TGTGCCAGCAGGCCAGGAGGGGTTTCGTGGAGCGAGCAGTACTTC